This entry is about one T cell receptor (beta chain). J gave up 7 bases and V 5 bases, and 10 bases lay outside the gene matches. There are 14 residues in the CDR3. Germline CDR1 SGHTA, CDR2 FQGNSA. The source of the sample is a study of Graves' ophthalmopathy and Graves' hyperthyroidism. From RNA, the CDR3 regions of TCR beta chains were amplified and sequenced. Second-round multiplex PCR came after first-round RT-PCR with HTBI primers. TCRdb passed the multiplex PCR reads through MiXCR, listing each CDR3 protein once. The top ten clones hold 3% to 3.5% of a sample with approximately 640,000 distinct CDR3 sequences, about 40% of them seen once.

V gene TRBV7-2 combines with J gene TRBJ2-5; 7 nucleotides match TRBD1. The sample was peripheral blood. This sequence originates from an adult man with Graves' ophthalmopathy. Here the CDR3 DNA reads TGTGCCAGCAGCACCACCGGGACAGACGGGACCCAGTACTTC. Its protein product is CASSTTGTDGTQYF.